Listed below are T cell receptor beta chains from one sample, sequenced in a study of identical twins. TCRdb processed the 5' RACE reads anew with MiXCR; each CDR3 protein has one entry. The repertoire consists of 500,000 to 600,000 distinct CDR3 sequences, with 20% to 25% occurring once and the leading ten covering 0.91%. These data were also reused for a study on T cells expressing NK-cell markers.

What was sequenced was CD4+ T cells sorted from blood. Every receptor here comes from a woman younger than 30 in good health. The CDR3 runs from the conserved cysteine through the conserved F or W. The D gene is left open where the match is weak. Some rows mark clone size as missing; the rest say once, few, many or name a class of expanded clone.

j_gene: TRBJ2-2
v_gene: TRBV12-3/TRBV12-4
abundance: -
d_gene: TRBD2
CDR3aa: CASMAGANTGELFF
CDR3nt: TGTGCCAGTATGGCGGGAGCGAACACCGGGGAGCTGTTTTTT

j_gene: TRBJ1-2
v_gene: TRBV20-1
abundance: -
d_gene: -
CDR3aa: CSAGGGGKIDGYTF
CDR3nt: TGCAGTGCCGGAGGGGGGGGAAAGATCGATGGCTACACCTTC

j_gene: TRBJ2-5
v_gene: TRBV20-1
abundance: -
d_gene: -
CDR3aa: CSASPGLAQETQYF
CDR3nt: TGCAGTGCTAGCCCCGGGCTGGCCCAAGAGACCCAGTACTTC

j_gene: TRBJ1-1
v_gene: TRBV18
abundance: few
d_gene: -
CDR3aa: CASSPPGKTSRENTEAFF
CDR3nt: TGTGCCAGCTCACCTCCCGGAAAGACATCTCGAGAGAACACTGAAGCTTTCTTT

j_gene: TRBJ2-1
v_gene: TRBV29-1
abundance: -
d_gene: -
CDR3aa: CSVGPSSYNEQFF
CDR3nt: TGCAGCGTAGGTCCGAGTTCCTACAATGAGCAGTTCTTC

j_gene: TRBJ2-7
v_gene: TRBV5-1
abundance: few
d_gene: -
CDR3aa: CASSLLVSGEQYF
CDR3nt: TGCGCCAGCAGCTTACTAGTATCTGGCGAGCAGTACTTC

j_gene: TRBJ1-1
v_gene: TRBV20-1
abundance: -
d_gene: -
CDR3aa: CSATAGPMGEEAFF
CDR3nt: TGCAGTGCGACCGCAGGCCCAATGGGGGAAGAAGCTTTCTTT

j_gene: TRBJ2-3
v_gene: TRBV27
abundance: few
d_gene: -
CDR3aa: CASSTDAEGTQYF
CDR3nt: TGTGCCAGCTCAACGGACGCGGAGGGAACGCAGTATTTT

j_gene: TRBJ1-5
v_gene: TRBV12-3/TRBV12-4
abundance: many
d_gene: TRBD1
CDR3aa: CASRGTGVSNQPQHF
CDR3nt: TGTGCCAGCAGGGGGACAGGGGTTAGCAATCAGCCCCAGCATTTT

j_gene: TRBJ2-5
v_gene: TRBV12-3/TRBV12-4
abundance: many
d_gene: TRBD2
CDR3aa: CASSRQRGVETQYF
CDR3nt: TGTGCCAGCAGCCGACAGCGGGGGGTTGAGACCCAGTACTTC

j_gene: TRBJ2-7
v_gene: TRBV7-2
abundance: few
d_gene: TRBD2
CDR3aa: CASSFGLAGGNEQYF
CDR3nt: TGTGCCAGCAGTTTTGGACTAGCGGGAGGGAACGAGCAGTACTTC

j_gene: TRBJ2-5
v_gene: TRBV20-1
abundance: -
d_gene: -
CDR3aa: CSARLRETQYF
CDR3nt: TGCAGTGCTAGACTCCGAGAGACCCAGTACTTC

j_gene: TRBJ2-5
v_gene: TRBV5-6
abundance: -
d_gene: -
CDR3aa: CASSRWVAEGAGETQYF
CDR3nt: TGTGCCAGCAGCCGCTGGGTAGCGGAGGGGGCCGGGGAGACCCAGTACTTC

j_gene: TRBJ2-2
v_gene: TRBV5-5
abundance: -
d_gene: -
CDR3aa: CASSFDGLNTGELFF
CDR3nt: TGTGCCAGCAGCTTTGATGGACTAAACACCGGGGAGCTGTTTTTT

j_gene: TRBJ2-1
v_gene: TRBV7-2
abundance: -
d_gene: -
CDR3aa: CASSWRTASSYNEQFF
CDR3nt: TGTGCCAGCAGCTGGAGGACAGCGAGCTCCTACAATGAGCAGTTCTTC

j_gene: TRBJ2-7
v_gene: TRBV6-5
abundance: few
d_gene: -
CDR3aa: CASRNPGTPLEQYF
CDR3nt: TGTGCCAGCAGAAATCCCGGGACTCCTCTCGAGCAGTACTTC

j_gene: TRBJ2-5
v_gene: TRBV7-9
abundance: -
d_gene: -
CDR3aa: CASSPGSSRETQYF
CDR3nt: TGTGCCAGCAGCCCGGGGAGTAGCAGAGAGACCCAGTACTTC

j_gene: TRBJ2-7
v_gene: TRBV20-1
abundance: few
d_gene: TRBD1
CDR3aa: CSARVPPGQGASGYEQYF
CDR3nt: TGCAGTGCTAGAGTACCCCCGGGACAGGGGGCGTCTGGGTACGAGCAGTACTTC

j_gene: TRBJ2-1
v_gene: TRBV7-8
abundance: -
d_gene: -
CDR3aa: CASSPLHFSSYNEQFF
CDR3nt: TGTGCCAGCAGCCCCCTACACTTTAGCTCCTACAATGAGCAGTTCTTC

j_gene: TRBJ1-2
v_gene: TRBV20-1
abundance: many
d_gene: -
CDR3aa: CSATPGAGRDSF
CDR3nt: TGCAGTGCTACCCCAGGGGCAGGGCGCGACTCATTC

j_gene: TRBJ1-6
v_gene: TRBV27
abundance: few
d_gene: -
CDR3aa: CASSFGRNNSPLHF
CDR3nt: TGTGCCAGCAGTTTCGGGCGGAATAATTCACCCCTCCACTTT

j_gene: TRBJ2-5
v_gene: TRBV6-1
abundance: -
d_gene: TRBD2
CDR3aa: CASAAGLAGGSNQETQYF
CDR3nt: TGTGCCAGCGCGGCCGGGCTAGCGGGGGGGAGTAATCAAGAGACCCAGTACTTC

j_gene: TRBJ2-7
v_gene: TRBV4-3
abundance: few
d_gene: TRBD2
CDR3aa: CASRLTSGSLFDEQYF
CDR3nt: TGCGCCAGCAGGCTAACTAGCGGGAGCTTGTTCGACGAGCAGTACTTC

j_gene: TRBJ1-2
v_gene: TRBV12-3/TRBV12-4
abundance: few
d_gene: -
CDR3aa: CASSLASAGNSGYTF
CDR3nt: TGTGCCAGCAGTTTAGCAAGCGCAGGGAATTCGGGCTACACCTTC

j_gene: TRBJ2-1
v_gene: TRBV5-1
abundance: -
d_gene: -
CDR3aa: CASSLEGVSDEQFF
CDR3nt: TGCGCCAGCAGCTTGGAGGGGGTTTCGGATGAGCAGTTCTTC

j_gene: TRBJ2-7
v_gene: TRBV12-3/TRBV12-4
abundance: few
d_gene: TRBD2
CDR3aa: CASSRGVRGEQYF
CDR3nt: TGTGCCAGCAGTCGGGGGGTAAGGGGAGAGCAGTACTTC

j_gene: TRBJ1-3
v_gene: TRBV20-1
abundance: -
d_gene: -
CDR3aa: CSARSGGASGNTIYF
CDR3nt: TGCAGTGCTAGATCCGGGGGAGCCTCTGGAAACACCATATATTTT

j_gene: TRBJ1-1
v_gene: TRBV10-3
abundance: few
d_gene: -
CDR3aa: CASNTRSNTEAFF
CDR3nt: TGTGCCAGTAATACAAGGTCGAACACTGAAGCTTTCTTT

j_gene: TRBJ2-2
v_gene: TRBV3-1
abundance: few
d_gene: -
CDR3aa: CASMGPGELFF
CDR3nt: TGTGCCAGCATGGGGCCCGGGGAGCTGTTTTTT

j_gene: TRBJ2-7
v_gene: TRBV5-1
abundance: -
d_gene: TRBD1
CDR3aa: CASSDPGQVYEQYF
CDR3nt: TGCGCCAGCAGCGATCCGGGACAGGTCTACGAGCAGTACTTC

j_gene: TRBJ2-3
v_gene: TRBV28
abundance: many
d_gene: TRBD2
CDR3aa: CASVRAGADTQYF
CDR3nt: TGTGCCAGCGTACGGGCGGGAGCCGATACGCAGTATTTT

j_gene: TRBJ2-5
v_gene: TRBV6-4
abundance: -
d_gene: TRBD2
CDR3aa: CASSHLAGLQETQYF
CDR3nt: TGTGCCAGCAGTCATTTAGCGGGGCTCCAAGAGACCCAGTACTTC

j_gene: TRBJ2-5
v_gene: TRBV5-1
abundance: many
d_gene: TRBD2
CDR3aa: CASIPGLAIQETQYF
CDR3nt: TGCGCCAGCATTCCGGGACTAGCGATCCAAGAGACCCAGTACTTC

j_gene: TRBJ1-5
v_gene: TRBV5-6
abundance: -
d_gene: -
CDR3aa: CASSFSGRDPSNQPQHF
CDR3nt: TGTGCCAGCAGCTTTTCCGGACGGGACCCTAGCAATCAGCCCCAGCATTTT

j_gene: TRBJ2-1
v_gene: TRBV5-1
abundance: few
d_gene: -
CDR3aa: CASRLPRQGDEQFF
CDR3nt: TGCGCCAGCAGACTTCCACGCCAAGGGGATGAGCAGTTCTTC

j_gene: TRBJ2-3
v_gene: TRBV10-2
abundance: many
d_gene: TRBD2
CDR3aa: CASTFTGGGTDTQYF
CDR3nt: TGCGCCAGCACCTTTACGGGAGGTGGCACAGATACGCAGTATTTT

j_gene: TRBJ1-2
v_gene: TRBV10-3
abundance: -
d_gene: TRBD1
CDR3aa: CAISPDADRGHGYTF
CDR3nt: TGTGCCATCAGTCCCGATGCGGACAGGGGGCATGGCTACACCTTC

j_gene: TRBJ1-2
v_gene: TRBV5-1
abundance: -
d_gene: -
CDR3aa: CASSFDSAGGYTF
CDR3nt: TGCGCCAGCAGCTTTGACAGTGCGGGTGGCTACACCTTC

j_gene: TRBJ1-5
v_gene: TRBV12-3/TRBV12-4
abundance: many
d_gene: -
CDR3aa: CASSLRHINEPQHF
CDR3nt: TGTGCCAGCAGTTTACGGCACATTAATGAGCCCCAGCATTTT